A selection of T cell receptor beta chains follows, all from one sample in a study of T cell therapy after organ transplantation. These receptors have no identified antigens. Sequenced by immunoSEQ multiplex PCR; TCRdb stores in-frame clones only, minus some. The data hold around 50,000 clones, with 94% observed a single time. The sequencing used CD8+ T cells from blood, collected before autologous CMV-specific T cell therapy. These TCRs come from a human patient who had received a solid organ transplant and had CMV disease. The CDR3 runs from the conserved cysteine through the conserved F or W. The D gene is left open where the match is weak.

CDR3aa,len,j_gene,v_gene,d_gene
CASSEGTTREQYF,13,TRBJ2-7,TRBV6-1,NA
CASSYPGQYNEQFF,14,TRBJ2-1,TRBV27,NA
CATSSNQGSEQFF,13,TRBJ2-1,TRBV15,NA
CASKQHEGRYSGQYF,15,TRBJ2-7,TRBV27,NA
CASSLSAGAPYNEQFF,16,TRBJ2-1,TRBV5-8,TRBD2
CASGVSGSSYEQYF,14,TRBJ2-7,TRBV2,TRBD2
CASSLRAALRNTGELFF,17,TRBJ2-2,TRBV7-3,NA
CASSYRDRTDTQYF,14,TRBJ2-3,TRBV7-6,NA
CASSPGTGGYEQYF,14,TRBJ2-7,TRBV19,TRBD1
CASSVEAGNTEAFF,14,TRBJ1-1,TRBV9,NA
CASSIDRSYNEQFF,14,TRBJ2-1,TRBV19,NA
CASSYGPSYNEQFF,14,TRBJ2-1,TRBV6-9,NA
CASSLDWVGRGGSYEQYF,18,TRBJ2-7,TRBV7-9,TRBD2
CASSAAFSNTGELFF,15,TRBJ2-2,TRBV9,NA
CASSALQGGNEQFF,14,TRBJ2-1,TRBV9,TRBD1
CASSSRNTEAFF,12,TRBJ1-1,TRBV7-9,NA
CASSIQGVGYGYTF,14,TRBJ1-2,TRBV6-5,NA
CASSMDIELSGNTIYF,16,TRBJ1-3,TRBV7-9,NA
CASSLGAGWGDTEAFF,16,TRBJ1-1,TRBV13,NA
CASSLLRTSGIGSPYEQYF,19,TRBJ2-7,TRBV5-6,TRBD2
CASTLQGGYGYTF,13,TRBJ1-2,TRBV6-5,NA
CASSIGYRGNQPQHF,15,TRBJ1-5,TRBV19,TRBD1
CASSVEGTNSYEQYF,15,TRBJ2-7,TRBV9,TRBD2
CVSSELAGDTGELFF,15,TRBJ2-2,TRBV6-1,TRBD2